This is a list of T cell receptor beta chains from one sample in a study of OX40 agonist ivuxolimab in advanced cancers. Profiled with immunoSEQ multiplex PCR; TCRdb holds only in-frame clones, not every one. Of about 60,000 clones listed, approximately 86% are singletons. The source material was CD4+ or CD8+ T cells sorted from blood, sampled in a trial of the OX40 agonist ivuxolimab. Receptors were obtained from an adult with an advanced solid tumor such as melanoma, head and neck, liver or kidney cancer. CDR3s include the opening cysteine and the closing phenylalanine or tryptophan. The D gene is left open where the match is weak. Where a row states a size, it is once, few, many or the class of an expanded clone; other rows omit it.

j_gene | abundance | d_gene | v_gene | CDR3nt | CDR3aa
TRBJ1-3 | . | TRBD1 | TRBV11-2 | TGTGCCAGCAACCTTTATGGTCAGGGGGTCTCTGGAAACACCATATATTTT | CASNLYGQGVSGNTIYF
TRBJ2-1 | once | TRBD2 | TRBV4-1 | TGCGCCAGCAGCCCTGGGACTAGCGGTCCTAATGAGCAGTTCTTC | CASSPGTSGPNEQFF
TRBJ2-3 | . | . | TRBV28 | TGTGCCAGCACGATTTCGAGCACAGATACGCAGTATTTT | CASTISSTDTQYF
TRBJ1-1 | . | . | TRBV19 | TGTGCCAGTAGTATTTCAGTAGTGGCTCCGAGTGGAAATGAAGCTTTCTTT | CASSISVVAPSGNEAFF
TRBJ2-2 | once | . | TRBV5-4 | TGTGCCAGCAGCTTGGTCCTTTCGGGCCCCACCGGGGAGCTGTTTTTT | CASSLVLSGPTGELFF
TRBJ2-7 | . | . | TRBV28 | TGTGCCAGCCCCCCAGGACCAGACAGATCTACGAATCAGTACTTC | CASPPGPDRSTNQYF
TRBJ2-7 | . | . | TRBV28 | TGTGCCAGCACTGATGGGGAAAAGGGAACCTACGAGCAGTACTTC | CASTDGEKGTYEQYF
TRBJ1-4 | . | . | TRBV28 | TGTGCCAGCGTGGGAATAACGGGACCGTTTAATGAAAAACTGTTTTTT | CASVGITGPFNEKLFF
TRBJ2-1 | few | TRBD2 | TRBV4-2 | TGTGCCAGCAGCCGAGAGAGCGGGAGACCCTACAATGAGCAGTTCTTC | CASSRESGRPYNEQFF
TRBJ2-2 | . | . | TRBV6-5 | TGTGCCAGTACTTCCGGGCCGGACACCGGGGAGCTGTTTTTT | CASTSGPDTGELFF
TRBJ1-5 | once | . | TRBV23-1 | TGCGCCAGCAGTCAATCGAAACAGGGTCAGCCCCAGCATTTT | CASSQSKQGQPQHF
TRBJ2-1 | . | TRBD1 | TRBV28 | TGTGCCAGCAGGGGCGGGGACAGGGGGCCTTACAATGAGCAGTTCTTC | CASRGGDRGPYNEQFF
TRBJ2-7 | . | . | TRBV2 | TGTGCCAGCAGTCCTACAGGGCCCGAGCAGTACTTC | CASSPTGPEQYF
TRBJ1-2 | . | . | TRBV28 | TGTGCCAGCAGCCAGGGTACAGCTAACTATGGCTACACCTTC | CASSQGTANYGYTF
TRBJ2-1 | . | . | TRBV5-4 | TGTGCCAGCAGCTTGGATGGCCCGAGCTCCTACAATGAGCAGTTCTTC | CASSLDGPSSYNEQFF
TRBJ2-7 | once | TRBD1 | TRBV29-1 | TGCAGCGCTACTCCGGGACAGGGACCCCTCGAGCAGTACTTC | CSATPGQGPLEQYF
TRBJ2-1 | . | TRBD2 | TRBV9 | TGTGCCAGCAGCGTTGGGACTAGCGGGAGGAGCAATGAGCAGTTCTTC | CASSVGTSGRSNEQFF
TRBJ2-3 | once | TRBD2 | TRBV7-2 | TGTGCCAGCAGCGCTAGCGGGAGGGCCGGACTGAGGGATACGCAGTATTTT | CASSASGRAGLRDTQYF
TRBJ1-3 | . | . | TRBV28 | TGTGCCAGCATGAGGGGTGGAAACACCATATATTTT | CASMRGGNTIYF
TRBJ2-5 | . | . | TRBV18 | TGTGCCAGCTCACCGGGGTCTGGCTACCAAGAGACCCAGTACTTC | CASSPGSGYQETQYF
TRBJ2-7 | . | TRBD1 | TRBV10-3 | TGTGCCATCTCCCGGGACAGGGGCTACGAGCAGTACTTC | CAISRDRGYEQYF
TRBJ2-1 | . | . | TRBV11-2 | TGTGCCAGCAGTGCTAGATTCGGCGAGCAGTTCTTC | CASSARFGEQFF
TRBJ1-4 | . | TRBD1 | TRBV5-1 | TGCGCCAGCAGCACGACAGGGTCTAATGAAAAACTGTTTTTT | CASSTTGSNEKLFF
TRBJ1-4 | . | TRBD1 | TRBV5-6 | TGTGCCAGCAGCTTGGGGACAGGGGGTGAAAAACTGTTTTTT | CASSLGTGGEKLFF
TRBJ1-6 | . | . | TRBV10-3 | TGTGCCATCAGTGCCGATGTTTGGAATTCACCCCTCCACTTT | CAISADVWNSPLHF
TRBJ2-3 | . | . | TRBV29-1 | TGCAGCGCCCAGGTCGGGAATCTTGAAGATACGCAGTATTTT | CSAQVGNLEDTQYF
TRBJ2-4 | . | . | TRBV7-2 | TGTGCCAGCAGCCCGAGAACGAGCAGGGAGAGCAAAAACATTCAGTACTTC | CASSPRTSRESKNIQYF
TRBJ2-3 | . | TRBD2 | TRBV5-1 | TGCGCCAGCAGCCCCGGACTAGCGGGAGGGTTTGCTAGCACAGATACGCAGTATTTT | CASSPGLAGGFASTDTQYF
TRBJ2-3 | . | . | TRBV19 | TGTGCCAGTAGTATAGGAGGCCCCACCCCGGGCAGAGATACGCAGTATTTT | CASSIGGPTPGRDTQYF
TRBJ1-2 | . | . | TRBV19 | TGTGCCAGTAGTATTGAAGACCCTGGCTATGGCTACACCTTC | CASSIEDPGYGYTF
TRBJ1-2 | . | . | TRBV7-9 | TGTGCCAGCAGCTTAGCGACGGCTAACTATGGCTACACCTTC | CASSLATANYGYTF
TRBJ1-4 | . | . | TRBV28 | TGTGCCAGCAGGGTTGGGGGGAATGAAAAACTGTTTTTT | CASRVGGNEKLFF
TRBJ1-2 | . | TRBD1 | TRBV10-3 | TGTGCCATCAGTGAGCAGACAGGGGGCTACACCTTC | CAISEQTGGYTF
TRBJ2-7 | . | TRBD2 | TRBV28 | TGTGCCAGCAGTTTATCTCCTAGCGGGACCTACGAGCAGTACTTC | CASSLSPSGTYEQYF
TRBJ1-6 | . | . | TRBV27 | TGTGCCAGCAGTTTATCGGCGTGGGGTAATTCACCCCTCCACTTT | CASSLSAWGNSPLHF
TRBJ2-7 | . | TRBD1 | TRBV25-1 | TGTGCCAGCCCGAGGACAGGGTGCTCCTACGAGCAGTACTTC | CASPRTGCSYEQYF
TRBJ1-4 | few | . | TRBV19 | TGTGCCAGTAGATTGACAGGCGGAGGAACTAATGAAAAACTGTTTTTT | CASRLTGGGTNEKLFF
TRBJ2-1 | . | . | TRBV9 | TGTGCCAGCAGCGTAGCTTTTAGGTCCGGGGGCAATGAGCAGTTCTTC | CASSVAFRSGGNEQFF
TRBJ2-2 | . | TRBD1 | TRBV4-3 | TGCGCCAGCAGCAACCGGGACAGGGGGCGGTCCGGGGAGCTGTTTTTT | CASSNRDRGRSGELFF
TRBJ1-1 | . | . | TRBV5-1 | TGCGCCAGCAGGCAGGCCCCCATGAACACTGAAGCTTTCTTT | CASRQAPMNTEAFF
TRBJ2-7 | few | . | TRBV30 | TGTGCCTGGGCCGTCGCTGGGGCCTGGGAGCAGTACTTC | CAWAVAGAWEQYF
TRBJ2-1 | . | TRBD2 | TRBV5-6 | TGTGCCAGCAGCTTCCGGATCGGGAGGGTCTCCTACAATGAGCAGTTCTTC | CASSFRIGRVSYNEQFF
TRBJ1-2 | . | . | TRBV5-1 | TGCGCCAGCAGCTTGAGAGGGCAGGGAAGGGGCTACACCTTC | CASSLRGQGRGYTF
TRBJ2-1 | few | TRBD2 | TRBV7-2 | TGTGCCAGCAGCTTAGTCGGGGGACTAGCGGATGAGCAGTTCTTC | CASSLVGGLADEQFF
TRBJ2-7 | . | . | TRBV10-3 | TGTGCCATCAGTGAGTCGGGACTCAAGCGCGAGCAGTACTTC | CAISESGLKREQYF
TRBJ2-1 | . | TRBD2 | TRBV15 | TGTGCCACCAGCCTGGGGGTAGCGGGGGGCTACGATGAGCAGTTCTTC | CATSLGVAGGYDEQFF
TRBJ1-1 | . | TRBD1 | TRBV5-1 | TGCGCCAGCAGCTTGTCAGGGGGCGCGGGCACTGAAGCTTTCTTT | CASSLSGGAGTEAFF
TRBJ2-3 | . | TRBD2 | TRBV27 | TGTGCCAGCAGTTTATTTGCGGGGGGAGATACGCAGTATTTT | CASSLFAGGDTQYF
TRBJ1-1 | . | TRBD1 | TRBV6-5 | TGTGCCAGCGGGACAGGGATGAACACTGAAGCTTTCTTT | CASGTGMNTEAFF
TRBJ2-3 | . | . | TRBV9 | TGTGCCAGCAGCCCGCAGGGCGGTCGTACTTCCACAGATACGCAGTATTTT | CASSPQGGRTSTDTQYF